This T cell receptor (beta chain) was sequenced during a study of T cells in Graves' hyperthyroidism and ophthalmopathy. Amplification targeted TCR beta CDR3 regions from RNA transcripts. An initial round of RT-PCR targeting the TCR CDR3 relied on the HTBI primer set. TCRdb re-derived calls from the multiplex PCR reads in MiXCR, one entry per CDR3 protein. The repertoire has about 480,000 distinct CDR3 sequences, over 13% of them found once; the top ten carry roughly 17%. Only a few counts were recorded for this clonotype. Deletions cut 4 bases from V and 3 bases from J, with 9 bases between. Germline CDR1 ENHRY, CDR2 SYGVKD. The CDR3 is 13 amino acids.

The chain is built from TRBV10-3 and TRBJ2-5; D remains ambiguous. Sequenced input: blood. This TCR derives from a woman aged 18-29 years with Graves' hyperthyroidism. CDR3 bases: TGTGCCATCAGTGCCCAAACTAAAGAGACCCAGTACTTC. This codes for CAISAQTKETQYF.